The TCR beta chain under discussion was sequenced for a study of radiotherapy plus CTLA-4 blockade in lung cancer. Each patient with chemo-refractory metastatic non-small-cell lung cancer was treated with focal radiation plus CTLA-4 blockade using ipilimumab. General study points: Blood TCR clones of tumor origin expanded after radiotherapy plus ipilimumab. Strongest reported response predictors: early blood clone changes and post-radiation interferon-beta.

Comments on this clone: The antigen is undetermined.

Generated by immunoSEQ multiplex PCR, the TCRdb table keeps only in-frame clones and is missing some. In the table there are tens of thousands of clones, 65% to 80% of which are singletons. Germline V gives CDR1 MNHEY, CDR2 SMNVEV (reference sequence). The ends were cut back, 2 bases at V and 1 base at J, with 5 bases in the middle. The CDR3 totals 13 residues. This rearrangement joins TRBV27 to TRBJ1-2; D call uncertain. The sequencing used peripheral blood, collected from a patient treated with radiotherapy plus ipilimumab. The clonotype originates from a human donor with non-small cell lung cancer who had a complete response to radiotherapy plus ipilimumab. In DNA form, the CDR3 reads TGTGCCAGCAGTTTAGGCAGTAACTATGGCTACACCTTC. Residues: CASSLGSNYGYTF.